This passage covers 28 T cell receptor beta chains from one sample sequenced in a study of T-cell memory formation after mild COVID-19 (dated by TCRdb to about 2021). Library creation used 5' RACE. Sequencing used an Illumina NovaSeq 6000. TCRdb cleaned the public reads at Q25 with fastp, built clones with MiXCR and kept in-frame beta chains. Rows are combined by CDR3 protein, so each entry shows the most common genes and DNA. Within this sample are approximately 290,000 distinct CDR3 sequences, with approximately 8% of them counted one time only. The top ten clones comprise less than 25% of the sample. Sequencing was done on a sample of PBMCs or a T cell subset sorted from them (not recorded which). These receptors originate from a man younger than 30 who had mild COVID-19 (a few samples of this study predate the infection). The sample titles of this study are shuffled in the database, so cell type and time point are left out; the donor was told from shared clones.

This clonotype has at least ten counts. The chain uses TRBV11-2 and TRBJ2-1; no clear D gene. Germline assignment: CDR1 SGHAT and CDR2 FQNNGV. The CDR3 runs 12 residues. V was shortened by 3 bases and J by 9 bases, with 9 bases between the two germline ends. In DNA, the CDR3 is TGTGCCAGCAGCTTTCCTCAGAGTGAGCAGTTCTTC. It yields the protein CASSFPQSEQFF.

V usage is TRBV7-2 and J usage is TRBJ2-3; a weak D match, TRBD1 (6 bases). The CDR3 length is 15 residues. Looked up from germline, CDR1 is SGHTA and CDR2 is FQGNSA. Trimming cost V 2 bases and J 2 bases, with 11 bases left between them. CDR3 nucleotides: TGTGCCAGCAGCTTAACAGGGATCCTCACAGATACGCAGTATTTT. Its protein product is CASSLTGILTDTQYF.

This clonotype occurred many times. This chain joins TRBV12-3 or TRBV12-4 and TRBJ1-5, with 7 bases matching TRBD1. V was pared by 6 bases and J by 2 bases, with 1 base of the junction left unmatched. The CDR3 is made up of 13 amino acids. CDR3 sequence: CASRGTGNQPQHF. The CDR3 coding sequence is TGTGCCAGCAGGGGGACAGGCAATCAGCCCCAGCATTTT.

This clonotype was found a few times. The chain joins TRBV7-2 to TRBJ2-5, with D tentatively TRBD1 (5 bases). From germline, CDR1 is SGHTA and CDR2 FQGNSA. Trimming took off 4 bases at V and 1 base at J, with 10 bases between the two ends. CDR3 length: 14 amino acids. CDR3 protein: CASSSGKIQETQYF. The CDR3 DNA reads as TGTGCCAGCAGCTCAGGGAAAATCCAAGAGACCCAGTACTTC.

The table lists this clonotype with a few counts. The gene calls are TRBV12-3 or TRBV12-4 and TRBJ2-3; D is possibly TRBD2 (6 bases). V lost 1 base and J 6 bases, leaving 14 bases between the germline ends. CDR3 length: 15 residues. CDR3 sequence (DNA): TGTGCCAGCAGTTTAGGGTCCGGGGGTGACGATACGCAGTATTTT. Protein product: CASSLGSGGDDTQYF.

The V gene is TRBV11-2, the J gene TRBJ1-2, with no clear D. The germline gives CDR1 SGHAT, CDR2 FQNNGV. The germline V and J ends were trimmed by 3 bases and 8 bases, with 13 bases remaining between them. The CDR3 has 13 amino acids. Here the CDR3 reads CASSFSTGGGYTF. In DNA form, the CDR3 reads TGTGCCAGCAGCTTCTCTACTGGAGGGGGCTACACCTTC.

This clonotype was seen ten or more times. The chain links TRBV7-9 to TRBJ2-4; D may match TRBD1 or TRBD2 (6 bases each). The length of the CDR3 is 12 residues. Trimming took off 11 bases at V and 7 bases at J, with 15 bases between the two ends. Germline V gene data show CDR1 as SEHNR and CDR2 as FQNEAQ (reference sequence). Here the CDR3 DNA reads TGTGCCGCGGAGGGGGTTCGGAACATTCAGTACTTC. Its translation is CAAEGVRNIQYF.

In DNA, the CDR3 is TGCAGCGTCGGGGACAGGGGGCCACAAGAGACCCAGTACTTC. Encoded protein: CSVGDRGPQETQYF. The chain is built from TRBV29-1 and TRBJ2-5; 12 nucleotides agree with TRBD1. CDR1 SQVTM and CDR2 ANQGSEA come from the germline V gene. The CDR3 sequence is 14 residues long. After removal of 6 bases from V and 2 bases from J, the junction contained 4 bases not matched to a gene.

This clonotype was counted many times. J is TRBJ2-2 and V is TRBV12-3 or TRBV12-4; 7 bases line up with TRBD1. The CDR3 has 15 residues. The V and J ends lost 5 bases and 1 base, in that order; junction bases with no gene match: 4. The CDR3 DNA sequence: TGTGCCAGCAGTCGTCGACAGGGGAACACCGGGGAGCTGTTTTTT. It encodes CASSRRQGNTGELFF.

The chain employs TRBV30 and TRBJ2-7, with TRBD2 as a possible D gene (6 bases). The length of the CDR3 is 13 residues. Germline values: CDR1 GTSNPN, CDR2 SVGIG (reference sequence). V was pared by 6 bases and J by 1 base, with 13 bases between. Here the CDR3 reads CACRDSGSYEQYF. DNA for the CDR3: TGTGCCTGTCGGGACTCGGGGTCCTACGAGCAGTACTTC.

This chain links TRBV23-1 with TRBJ2-7, with D tentatively TRBD1 or TRBD2 (6 bases each). TRBV23-1 is labeled an ORF, and its function is uncertain. The V end lost 5 bases, the J end lost 7 bases, and 12 bases lay between the germline ends. The CDR3 is made up of 12 amino acids. The CDR3 DNA is TGCGCCAGCAGTTTGGGGGGCCAGGAGCAGTACTTC. It is translated as CASSLGGQEQYF.

A few counts support this clonotype. The chain has TRBV5-1 and TRBJ2-7; 9 nucleotides match TRBD1. Germline V lookup: CDR1 SGHRS, CDR2 YFSETQ. V shed 4 bases, J shed 1 base, and the junction held 9 bases outside the gene matches. The CDR3 is 16 amino acids. CDR3 nucleotides: TGCGCCAGCAGCCCGGGGGACAGGGACCGTTCCTACGAGCAGTACTTC. The encoded protein is CASSPGDRDRSYEQYF.

The chain joins TRBV2 to TRBJ2-5; D may be TRBD1 or TRBD2 (5 bases each). This CDR3 has 17 residues. Germline loops: CDR1 SNHLY, CDR2 FYNNEI. Deletions cut 10 bases from V and 6 bases from J, with 30 bases between. The CDR3 sequence: CATAHRSPDPWGKTQYF. The CDR3, as DNA: TGTGCCACAGCCCACCGCAGCCCGGACCCTTGGGGGAAGACCCAGTACTTC.

This clonotype was picked up a small number of times. This rearrangement joins TRBV6-6 to TRBJ2-3, with TRBD2 matching over 9 bases. J was trimmed by 2 bases and V by 2 bases; bases with no gene match: 11. This CDR3 region has 18 residues. CDR1 MNHNY and CDR2 SVGAGI come from the germline V gene (reference sequence). The CDR3 spells CASSYGLGLAGNTDTQYF. In DNA, the CDR3 is TGTGCCAGCAGTTACGGTTTAGGGCTAGCGGGAAACACAGATACGCAGTATTTT.

This rearrangement joins TRBV5-1 to TRBJ2-5, with 7 bases matching TRBD2. Germline V gene lookup returns CDR1 SGHRS and CDR2 YFSETQ. J gave up 4 bases and V 3 bases, and 9 bases lay outside the gene matches. The CDR3 covers 15 residues. In DNA, the CDR3 is TGCGCCAGCAGCTCCACGACTAGCCGAGGAGAGACCCAGTACTTC. As protein: CASSSTTSRGETQYF.

This clonotype showed up just a few times. The chain uses TRBV5-4 and TRBJ2-1, with TRBD1 matching 9 bases. The V segment lost 5 bases and the J segment 6 bases; nucleotides outside the gene matches: 6. Germline CDR1 is SGHNT and CDR2 is YYREEE (reference sequence). CDR3 length equals 14 residues. CDR3 in amino acids: CASRPGTGSNEQFF. The CDR3 DNA is TGTGCCAGCAGACCCGGGACAGGGTCCAATGAGCAGTTCTTC. Full variable domain (outside the CDR3, taken from reference TRBV5-4 and TRBJ2-1): ETGVTQSPTHLIKTRGQQVTLRCSSQSGHNTVSWYQQALGQGPQFIFQYYREEENGRGNFPPRFSGLQFPNYSSELNVNALELDDSALYLCASRPGTGSNEQFFGPGTRLTVL.

The rearrangement joins TRBV29-1 to TRBJ2-2, with D maybe TRBD1 (6 bases). Trimming took 7 bases from V and 1 from J, leaving 13 bases between them. The CDR3 spans 14 residues. Germline CDR1 SQVTM, CDR2 ANQGSEA. CDR3 sequence reads: CSGGRGENTGELFF. CDR3 bases: TGCAGCGGGGGCAGGGGCGAGAACACCGGGGAGCTGTTTTTT.

The chain uses TRBV5-6 and TRBJ1-5, with D perhaps TRBD1 (5 bases). CDR3 length: 15 residues. Deletions cut 0 bases from V and 7 bases from J, with 14 bases between. Germline V gene data show CDR1 as SGHDT and CDR2 as YYEEEE. The CDR3 DNA is TGTGCCAGCAGCTTGGGGCAGGGAAATTTCCAGCCCCAGCATTTT. It specifies CASSLGQGNFQPQHF.

This chain links TRBV19 with TRBJ1-3; D is perhaps TRBD1 (6 bases). Trimming took off 3 bases at V and 4 bases at J, with 10 bases between the two ends. The CDR3 consists of 14 residues. Germline values: CDR1 LNHDA, CDR2 SQIVND (reference sequence). Here the CDR3 reads CASSMDRLGNTIYF. As DNA, the CDR3 is TGTGCCAGTAGTATGGACAGATTGGGAAACACCATATATTTT.

Only a few counts were recorded for this clonotype. CDR3 residues: CASTTRSYNSPLHF. The CDR3 nucleotides are TGTGCCAGCACGACCCGCTCCTATAATTCACCCCTCCACTTT. This rearrangement joins TRBV12-3 or TRBV12-4 to TRBJ1-6; D not certain. The CDR3 has 14 amino acids. The V end lost 7 bases, the J end lost 0 bases, and 7 bases lay between the germline ends.

The chain carries TRBV12-3 or TRBV12-4 and TRBJ2-3, with D possibly being TRBD2 (6 bases). V was trimmed by 1 base and J by 2 bases, leaving 10 bases between them. This CDR3 is 15 amino acids long. The CDR3 sequence: CASSLERVPTDTQYF. The CDR3 DNA follows: TGTGCCAGCAGTTTAGAGCGGGTACCCACAGATACGCAGTATTTT.

CDR3: CATRRAWGETQYF. CDR3 coding DNA: TGTGCCACCCGAAGGGCCTGGGGAGAGACCCAGTACTTC. The chain employs TRBV6-1 and TRBJ2-5, with D unclear. The CDR3 is 13 amino acids. The germline CDR1 and CDR2 sequences are MNHNS and SASEGT. Trimming took 10 bases from V and 4 from J, leaving 16 bases between them.

The chain joins TRBV11-2 to TRBJ2-7, with 10 bases lining up with TRBD1. V dropped 3 bases and J dropped 5; count of bases not matched to a gene: 4. The germline V gene encodes CDR1 SGHAT and CDR2 FQNNGV. This CDR3 has 14 residues. CDR3: CASSFDRGPDEQYF. The CDR3 DNA is TGTGCCAGCAGCTTCGACAGGGGGCCCGACGAGCAGTACTTC.

CDR3: CASGSPVAGITDTQYF. Written as DNA, the CDR3 is TGTGCCAGTGGCTCACCGGTGGCGGGGATCACAGATACGCAGTATTTT. This rearrangement joins TRBV7-2 to TRBJ2-3, with D possibly being TRBD2 (6 bases). The CDR3 runs to 16 residues. V shed 9 bases and J shed 2 bases, with 21 bases lying between them. Germline CDR1 is SGHTA and CDR2 is FQGNSA.

This clonotype was seen a few times. The chain couples TRBV7-2 to TRBJ2-3; TRBD1 might be the D (5 bases). The CDR3 covers 13 residues. Germline CDR1 and CDR2: SGHTA and FQGNSA. With 5 bases removed from V and 9 bases from J, the gap between germline ends came to 15 bases. The CDR3 loop reads CASSPVNYRTQYF. The CDR3 DNA reads as TGTGCCAGCAGCCCCGTGAATTACAGGACGCAGTATTTT.

This clonotype was seen a handful of times. This chain joins TRBV7-9 and TRBJ2-2, with 9 bases that match TRBD1. CDR3 length: 14 residues. V lost 4 bases and J lost 3; bases outside the gene matches: 0. From germline, CDR1 is SEHNR and CDR2 FQNEAQ (reference sequence). The CDR3: CASSWDRDTGELFF. The CDR3 DNA reads as TGTGCCAGCAGCTGGGACAGGGACACCGGGGAGCTGTTTTTT.

This clonotype was seen ten or more times. The CDR3 sequence is CAISFRNTGELFF. CDR3 nucleotides: TGTGCCATCAGTTTCAGGAACACCGGGGAGCTGTTTTTT. The gene calls are TRBV10-3 and TRBJ2-2; D remains unclear. Trimming stripped 5 bases from V and 1 base from J, with 5 bases between. This CDR3 is built from 13 residues. In germline, CDR1 is ENHRY, CDR2 SYGVKD.

The gene calls are TRBV10-3 and TRBJ2-1; 8 bases align to TRBD2. The CDR3 loop spans 13 amino acids. The germline V gene encodes CDR1 ENHRY and CDR2 SYGVKD. The junction had 9 bases not matched to a gene; V was cut back by 8 bases and J by 9 bases. The CDR3 DNA sequence: TGTGCCATCGGTATAAGAGCGGGAGTTGAGCAGTTCTTC. It is translated as CAIGIRAGVEQFF.